These 9 T cell receptor beta chains share one sample of origin, sequenced in a study of T cell changes during pregnancy in multiple sclerosis. Profiling relied on immunoSEQ multiplex PCR, and the TCRdb table lists in-frame clones only, not all of them. This sample yields some 20,000 clones, of which around nine tenths are seen a single time; roughly 5.5% belongs to the top ten. Specimen: CD8+ T cells from peripheral blood mononuclear cells, collected after pregnancy. These receptors all stem from a female donor in good health, enrolled as a control in a pregnancy study.

The gene calls are TRBV19 and TRBJ1-1; D might be TRBD1 (5 bases). The V gene lost 7 bases and the J gene lost 3 bases, with 9 bases spanning the gap. CDR3 length: 12 residues. Germline V gene data show CDR1 as LNHDA and CDR2 as SQIVND (reference sequence). This chain's CDR3 is CASIGVYTEAFF. The DNA for the CDR3 is TGTGCCAGTATAGGGGTTTACACTGAAGCTTTCTTT.

V usage is TRBV14 and J usage is TRBJ1-1, with D possibly being TRBD1 (5 bases). The CDR3 extends over 13 amino acids. Germline V CDR1 and CDR2: SGHDN, FVKESK. Deletions cut 4 bases from V and 4 bases from J, with 10 bases between. Here the CDR3 DNA reads TGTGCCAGCAGCCCCGCGGGGGGCACTGAAGCTTTCTTT. Its translation: CASSPAGGTEAFF. The whole variable domain, filled in from reference TRBV14 and TRBJ1-1, reads EAGVTQFPSHSVIEKGQTVTLRCDPISGHDNLYWYRRVMGKEIKFLLHFVKESKQDESGMPNNRFLAERTGGTYSTLKVQPAELEDSGVYFCASSPAGGTEAFFGQGTRLTVV.

Only one count was recorded for this clone. This sequence joins TRBV7-2 and TRBJ1-2; the D is unclear. The V end lost 0 bases, the J end lost 3 bases, and 8 bases lay between the germline ends. There are 14 residues in the CDR3. The germline gives CDR1 SGHTA, CDR2 FQGNSA. CDR3 sequence reads: CASSLAREDYGYTF. The CDR3 DNA reads as TGTGCCAGCAGCTTAGCTCGGGAGGACTATGGCTACACCTTC.

This chain uses TRBV27 with TRBJ1-1; D uncertain. From germline, CDR1 is MNHEY and CDR2 SMNVEV (reference sequence). The length of the CDR3 is 13 residues. Trimming stripped 4 bases from V and 5 bases from J, with 11 bases between. The CDR3 spells CASSWQGGTEAFF. In DNA form, the CDR3 reads TGTGCCAGCAGTTGGCAAGGAGGAACTGAAGCTTTCTTT.

The rearrangement uses TRBV9 and TRBJ2-7; 9 bases fit TRBD1. From germline, CDR1 is SGDLS and CDR2 YYNGEE. The CDR3 has 14 residues. J was trimmed by 3 bases and V by 3 bases; bases with no gene match: 4. The chain's CDR3 is CASSAGQGNYEQYF. CDR3 in DNA: TGTGCCAGCAGCGCTGGACAGGGGAACTACGAGCAGTACTTC.

The rearrangement uses TRBV27 and TRBJ2-7; D remains ambiguous. Per germline, CDR1 MNHEY and CDR2 SMNVEV (reference sequence). The germline V and J ends were trimmed by 2 bases and 4 bases, with 12 bases remaining between them. The CDR3 runs 14 residues. This CDR3 is CASSLGVNSYEQYF. Written as DNA, the CDR3 is TGTGCCAGCAGTTTAGGAGTAAATAGTTACGAGCAGTACTTC.

This rearrangement joins TRBV4-2 to TRBJ2-5; TRBD1 agrees at 7 bases. The trim removed 2 bases at V and 5 bases at J, leaving 5 bases unmatched. The CDR3 has 14 amino acids. From germline, CDR1 is LGHNA and CDR2 YNFKEQ. The CDR3 nucleotides are TGTGCCAGCAGCCAAACAGGGGTAGGGGAGACCCAGTACTTC. This encodes CASSQTGVGETQYF.

This sequence joins TRBV27 and TRBJ2-2, with D perhaps TRBD2 (5 bases). The CDR3 extends over 15 amino acids. Trimming took off 3 bases at V and 7 bases at J, with 15 bases between the two ends. Germline CDR1 reads MNHEY; CDR2 reads SMNVEV (reference sequence). The CDR3 loop is CASSFLREWGGELFF. The DNA of the CDR3 is TGTGCCAGCAGTTTTCTCCGGGAATGGGGCGGGGAGCTGTTTTTT.

The sample holds one count of this clone. The rearrangement uses TRBV7-6 and TRBJ2-3, with TRBD1 matching over 9 bases. Germline loops: CDR1 SGHVS, CDR2 FNYEAQ. The V segment lost 5 bases and the J segment 4 bases; nucleotides outside the gene matches: 7. The CDR3 has 15 amino acids. CDR3 coding DNA: TGTGCCAGCAGCGCACAGGGGGCGCGGGCAGATACGCAGTATTTT. Translation: CASSAQGARADTQYF.